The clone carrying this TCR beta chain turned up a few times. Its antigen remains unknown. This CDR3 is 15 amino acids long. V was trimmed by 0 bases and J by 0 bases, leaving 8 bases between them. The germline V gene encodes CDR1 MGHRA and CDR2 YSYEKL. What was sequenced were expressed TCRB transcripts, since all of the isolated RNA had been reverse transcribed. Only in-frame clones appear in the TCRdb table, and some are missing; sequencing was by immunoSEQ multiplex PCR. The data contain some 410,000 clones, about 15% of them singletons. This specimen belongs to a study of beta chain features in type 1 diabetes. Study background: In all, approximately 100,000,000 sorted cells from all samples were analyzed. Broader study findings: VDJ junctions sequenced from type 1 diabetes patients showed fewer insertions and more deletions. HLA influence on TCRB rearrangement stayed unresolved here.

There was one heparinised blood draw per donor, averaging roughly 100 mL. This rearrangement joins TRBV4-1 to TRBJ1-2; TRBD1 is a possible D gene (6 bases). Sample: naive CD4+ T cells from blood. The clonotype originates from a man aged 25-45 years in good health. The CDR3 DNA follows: TGCGCCAGCAGCCAAGACGACAGGCCTAACTATGGCTACACCTTC. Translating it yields CASSQDDRPNYGYTF.